This T cell receptor beta chain was sequenced during a study of blood T cells in healthy people across ages. A second PCR, run for roughly 7 to 11 cycles, used a sample-barcoded 5' primer plus a J-beta primer mix. TCRdb redid the calling of the 5' RACE reads with MiXCR, one entry per CDR3 protein. The sample has hundreds of thousands of distinct CDR3 sequences, 25% to 30% seen once. Notes on the study in general: Unknown CMV status may confound age-related changes in expanded clones. Age advanced and TCR beta diversity per million T cells fell, roughly linearly. Long-lived donors exceeded aged donors in naive CD4+ cells and diversity.

Samples each yielded at least 5.5 micrograms of total RNA. This clonotype was counted a few times. Its antigen is not identified. CDR1 is MNHNS, CDR2 SASEGT, per germline. The CDR3 is 15 amino acids. Trimming stripped 6 bases from V and 1 base from J, with 16 bases between. The specimen was blood. The chain employs TRBV6-1 and TRBJ2-7, with D possibly matching TRBD1 (6 bases). This TCR derives from a woman between 65 and 79 years old in good health. CDR3 bases: TGTGCCAGCAGCGATACAGGGTCCCCTTCCTACGAGCAGTACTTC. Translation: CASSDTGSPSYEQYF.